This T cell receptor (beta chain) was identified in a study of blood T cell repertoires in COVID-19 (dated by TCRdb to the early 2020s). Background for the entire study: Samples covering the acute and convalescent phases of COVID-19 were provided by collaborators in the United States, Italy and Spain. The prospective study material was composed of cDNA or gDNA derived from T cells, B-cell-depleted T cells, or PBMCs. Deeply sampled blood TCRbeta repertoires from subjects exposed to, actively infected with, or recovered from COVID-19 were included in the dataset. The repertoires were released in a freely available public database intended as a resource for research on the immune response to SARS-CoV-2. Samples were obtained from the ongoing ImmuneRACE study (first 160 participants) and from over a thousand subjects provided by 6 global collaborators. The sample metadata nearly always contained a de-identified subject ID, COVID-19 status, age in years and sex. Where available, HLA class I and class II types were taken from metadata supplied by the sample provider and were not determined by assay-based typing.

Trimming costs V 0 bases and J 0 bases, and their ends lie 8 bases apart. The CDR3 starts with the cysteine, ends with the phenylalanine, and has 15 residues. Of all the DNA, just the CDR3 is kept, 45 bases in frame from base 1. Per the germline V gene (reference sequence), MNHEY is the CDR1 and SMNVEV is the CDR2. The immunoSEQ Assay, a bias-controlled multiplex PCR, was used to amplify TCRbeta CDR3 regions from genomic DNA. Per the source publication's procedure: The number of nucleated cells in each sample was estimated from the amplification of reference gene primers within the assay. Sequence reads were collapsed and filtered to measure the absolute abundance of every unique TCRbeta CDR3 rearrangement. For each sample, productive Simpson clonality was calculated by taking the square root of Simpson's diversity index across productive rearrangements. TCRdb took over this immuneACCESS table, retaining in-frame rearrangements with V and J assigned. Such tables are incomplete; in checked studies, under half of the missing clones stem from an unresolved V gene, and the remainder is unexplained. V and J calls and clone size follow that table, whereas D and trimming were derived from the DNA. This sample gives 100,000 to 150,000 clones in total; approximately 90% of them show up just once. The biggest ten clones account for less than 5.5% of the sample.

One collaborating source in Seattle enrolled patients while the patients were actively infected and followed the patients over time throughout the course of disease. Collaborating institutions collected whole blood in K2EDTA tubes following their own protocols. Collaborator samples were shipped for TCRbeta analysis as frozen whole blood, isolated PBMCs, or DNA extracted from either sample type. The investigation overall reported the following: Clinical and demographic metadata were provided uncurated, with the amount varying by source and participant.

As regards this clone: Its binding antigen is unknown. Per-base qualities were not stored, and no clone one base away is much larger.

This receptor chain uses TRBV27 and TRBJ1-1; the best D guess is TRBD1, with 5 bases matching. Sequencing input: peripheral blood. The source of this sequence is a man aged 55 to 70 with COVID-19, enrolled during active disease. The CDR3 reads CASSLSAGLNTEAFF. The DNA reads as follows: TGTGCCAGCAGTTTATCGGCAGGGCTGAACACTGAAGCTTTCTTT.